One sample yielded the 11 T cell receptor beta chains listed below, sequenced in a study of beta chain features in type 1 diabetes. Study-level points and caveats: TCRB CDR3s from Type 1 diabetes patients were moderately but significantly shorter in all four CD4+ subsets.

Their specific antigens are unknown. TCRB transcripts that were expressed got sequenced, as all of the isolated RNA had been reverse transcribed. Method: immunoSEQ multiplex PCR; TCRdb's copy keeps in-frame clones and lacks some. The sample shows around 150,000 clones, 50% to 70% of them seen only once. The sequenced sample consisted of naive CD4+ T cells from blood. Source of these receptors: a man aged 30 to 45 with type 1 diabetes.

The chain couples TRBV25-1 to TRBJ2-1, with 9 nucleotides matching TRBD1. J lost 5 bases, V lost 6 bases, and 5 bases had no gene match. In germline, CDR1 is MGHDK, CDR2 SYGVNS. This CDR3 comprises 14 residues. This CDR3 is CASSDGDRDNEQFF. CDR3 DNA sequence: TGTGCCAGCAGCGACGGGGACAGGGACAATGAGCAGTTCTTC.

The J gene is TRBJ2-1, the V gene TRBV30, with a possible D match to TRBD2 (6 bases). Trimming shortened V by 5 bases and J by 0 bases, and 14 bases separated the two germline ends. The CDR3 has 15 amino acids. In germline, CDR1 is GTSNPN, CDR2 SVGIG (reference sequence). CDR3 sequence (DNA): TGTGCCTGGGGGGCAGCGGGTAGCTCCTACAATGAGCAGTTCTTC. Translating it yields CAWGAAGSSYNEQFF.

The chain carries TRBV30 and TRBJ1-6, with D unresolved. CDR3 length: 17 amino acids. V gave up 1 base and J gave up 0 bases, with 13 bases separating them. The germline gives CDR1 GTSNPN, CDR2 SVGIG (reference sequence). In DNA form, the CDR3 reads TGTGCCTGGAGTGGAGGAGGGCACGACTCCTATAATTCACCCCTCCACTTT. It translates to CAWSGGGHDSYNSPLHF.

This chain uses TRBV30 with TRBJ2-1; maybe TRBD2 (5 bases). In germline, CDR1 is GTSNPN, CDR2 SVGIG (reference sequence). The ends were cut back, 7 bases at V and 1 base at J, with 17 bases in the middle. The CDR3 is 15 residues long. Written as DNA, the CDR3 is TGTGCCTCTAGCTATTCCCGCGGTTCCTACAATGAGCAGTTCTTC. Amino acid sequence: CASSYSRGSYNEQFF.

To note about this clone: The sample has other DNA sequences that encode this CDR3 too. The chain has TRBV10-3 and TRBJ2-3; 9 nucleotides match TRBD1. From germline, CDR1 is ENHRY and CDR2 SYGVKD. J was trimmed by 3 bases and V by 3 bases; bases with no gene match: 1. The CDR3 contains 14 residues. CDR3 amino acids: CAISDGQGTDTQYF. CDR3 nucleotide sequence: TGTGCCATCAGTGACGGACAGGGGACAGATACGCAGTATTTT.

The chain uses TRBV7-9 and TRBJ2-3; D remains ambiguous. With 0 bases removed from V and 5 bases from J, the gap between germline ends came to 9 bases. Germline V gene lookup returns CDR1 SEHNR and CDR2 FQNEAQ (reference sequence). The CDR3 covers 14 residues. As DNA, the CDR3 is TGTGCCAGCAGCTTAGCGGAGACGAGAGATACGCAGTATTTT. Amino acid sequence: CASSLAETRDTQYF.

The chain couples TRBV10-3 to TRBJ2-5; no definite D call. This CDR3 contains 13 residues. V gave up 4 bases and J gave up 6 bases, with 12 bases separating them. Germline-derived CDR1 and CDR2 are ENHRY and SYGVKD. The CDR3 is CAISVGREQTQYF. DNA for the CDR3: TGTGCCATCAGTGTTGGAAGGGAACAGACCCAGTACTTC.

The chain recombines TRBV18 with TRBJ1-2; tentative D call: TRBD1 (6 bases). The CDR3 extends over 14 amino acids. CDR1 is KGHSH and CDR2 is LQKENI in the germline V gene. V was trimmed by 3 bases and J by 3 bases, leaving 11 bases between them. Here the CDR3 reads CASSPAGQHYGYTF. The CDR3 nucleotides are TGTGCCAGCTCACCGGCCGGACAGCACTATGGCTACACCTTC.

The chain couples TRBV28 to TRBJ2-7, with 7 bases aligning to TRBD1. V gave up 10 bases and J gave up 4 bases; unmatched junction bases: 7. Germline CDR1 reads MDHEN; CDR2 reads SYDVKM. The CDR3 length is 12 residues. CDR3: CATTGVTYEQYF. The CDR3 DNA follows: TGTGCCACTACAGGGGTCACTTACGAGCAGTACTTC.

The J gene is TRBJ1-5, the V gene TRBV7-9; the match to TRBD1 covers 8 bases. The V gene's germline CDR1 is SEHNR and CDR2 FQNEAQ (reference sequence). This CDR3 comprises 13 residues. Trimming took 5 bases from V and 5 from J; bases not matched to a gene: 2. The CDR3 reads CASSGQGDQPQHF. The CDR3 region has the DNA TGTGCCAGCAGCGGACAGGGTGATCAGCCCCAGCATTTT.

This clone was detected only a few times. V and J are TRBV29-1 and TRBJ2-3; 9 bases map to TRBD2. The CDR3 has 14 amino acids. The germline V gene encodes CDR1 SQVTM and CDR2 ANQGSEA. V lost 5 bases, J lost 2 bases, and 5 bases stayed unmatched. The CDR3: CSVMTSGYTDTQYF. In DNA form, the CDR3 reads TGCAGCGTTATGACTAGCGGCTACACAGATACGCAGTATTTT.